This paragraph covers one T cell receptor (beta chain) sequence. TCRdb's copy holds only in-frame clones and misses some; the assay was immunoSEQ multiplex PCR. The repertoire consists of about 290,000 clones, with under 90% occurring once and the leading ten covering over 8.5%. This sample is drawn from a study of blood T cell repertoires in COVID-19. Overall study context: The samples span acute and convalescent COVID-19 from the United States, Italy and Spain. The cDNA or gDNA used as material had been derived from T cells, B-cell-depleted T cells, or PBMCs.

V dropped 4 bases and J dropped 5 bases, with 15 bases sitting between them. CDR3 length equals 16 residues. Germline CDR1 and CDR2: MGHRA and YSYEKL. The genes are TRBV4-1 and TRBJ1-6, with D possibly TRBD1 on 6 matching bases. Specimen: peripheral blood. The TCR comes from a woman in her twenties or thirties with COVID-19, enrolled during active disease. The CDR3 nucleotides are TGCGCCAGCAGCCCCCTGGCGGGGGCTAATAATTCACCCCTCCACTTT. It encodes CASSPLAGANNSPLHF.